This TCR beta chain was recovered during a study of identical twins (TCRdb year 2016). Study-wide context: To test whether fetal clonotypes persist, the study used deep sequencing on TCR alpha and beta repertoires from monozygotic twins, unrelated adults of various ages, and cord blood. To rule out contamination, replicate twin experiments were performed at different times with different library preparation protocols. Findings and caveats that apply to the study as a whole: Because the same donors could not be followed over many years, conclusions were based on cross-sectional statistical analysis. The excess sharing between twins in beta out-of-frame sequences was weaker because fewer shared sequences reduced the signal-to-noise ratio. Compared with coincidental sharing between unrelated individuals, an excess of low generation-probability sequences was observed among out-of-frame TCR alpha sequences shared between twins. Out-of-frame TCR alpha sharing in monozygotic twins was systematically underestimated by recombination models, whereas sharing between unrelated individuals was in agreement with the recombination models. Abundant cord blood beta clonotypes carried fewer insertions; young adult naive repertoires showed a weaker similar trend, while memory repertoires showed none. Invariant T cells such as MAIT and iNKT could partly confound zero-insertion analyses, although diverse VJ usage argued against such confounding for most clonotypes.

Every donor was a healthy Caucasian. The study also sequenced three unrelated non-twin adults: a male aged 18 to 30, a male aged 50 to 60 and a female aged 50 to 60. Using Miltenyi CD45RO+ enrichment and human naive T-cell isolation kits, memory (CD45RO+) and naive T cells were isolated from PBMC. CDR1 is given as DFQATT and CDR2 as SNEGSKA, both from the germline V gene (reference sequence). Germline trimming amounts to 3 bases on V and 1 base on J, with 4 as the count of junction bases outside the gene matches. The CDR3 runs 14 amino acids, cysteine and phenylalanine included. Only the CDR3 part of the read is kept: 42 bases, read in frame from the first base. Concerning this clonotype itself: Its binding antigen is unknown. Base qualities are not at hand, and no much larger clone is one base apart.

The library was obtained by 5' RACE. TCRdb shows the sequencer as Illumina HiSeq 2000. Template switching introduced a universal primer binding site; the final cDNA contained a unique molecular identifier, enabling accurate counting of TCR cDNA molecules. Specific primers in the conserved constant-segment region were used to synthesize first-strand cDNA for the TCR alpha and beta chains. Each cDNA library was double barcoded, with a SMART-Mk sample barcode plus Illumina barcodes, to control for contamination. TruSeq adapter sequences and Illumina sample barcodes were added in two successive PCR steps. The Illumina HiSeq platform was used with custom primers to sequence TCR alpha and beta cDNA libraries. Per the source publication's procedure: Unique molecular identifiers were extracted from raw reads with MiGEC, and CDR3 positions were determined with MiXCR. Recombination models were inferred per individual with the repgenHMM and IGoR tools using an EM algorithm. Shared clonotypes were analyzed with the tcR package in R, and sharing was normalized by the product of cloneset sizes. To study raw recombination free of thymic and clonal selection effects, out-of-frame nonproductive sequences were analyzed. TCRdb passed the public sequencing reads through fastp at Q25 and MiXCR, retaining productive beta sequences. Rows are combined by CDR3 protein, so each entry shows the most common genes and DNA. TCRdb, rather than the study authors, made the V and J calls. Counted in this sample were under 400,000 distinct CDR3 sequences; 9% of them appeared once. The ten largest account for over 7% of the sample.

The receptor comes from a woman aged 45-59 years in good health. The sample taken for sequencing was naive T cells sorted from blood. This specimen's cell subset or site label, per the study, means: cells isolated with a human naive T-cell isolation kit. Recombination joined TRBV20-1 with TRBJ2-3; 7 central bases correspond to TRBD2. The CDR3 in this case is CSASASGRTDTQYF. The nucleotides are TGCAGTGCTAGTGCTAGCGGTCGCACAGATACGCAGTATTTT.